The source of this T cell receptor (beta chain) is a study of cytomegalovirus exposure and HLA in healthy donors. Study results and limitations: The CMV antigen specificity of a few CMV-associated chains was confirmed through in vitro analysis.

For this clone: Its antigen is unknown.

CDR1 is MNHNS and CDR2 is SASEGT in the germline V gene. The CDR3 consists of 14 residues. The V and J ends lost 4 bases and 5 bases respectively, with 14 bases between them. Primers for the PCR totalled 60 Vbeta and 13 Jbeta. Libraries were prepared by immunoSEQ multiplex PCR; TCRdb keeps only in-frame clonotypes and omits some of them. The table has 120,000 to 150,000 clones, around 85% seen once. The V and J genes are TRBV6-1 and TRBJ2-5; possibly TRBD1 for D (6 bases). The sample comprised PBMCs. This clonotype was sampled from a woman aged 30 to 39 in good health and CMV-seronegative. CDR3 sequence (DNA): TGTGCCAGCAGTGCAAGGGGGTTGGGGGAGACCCAGTACTTC. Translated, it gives CASSARGLGETQYF.